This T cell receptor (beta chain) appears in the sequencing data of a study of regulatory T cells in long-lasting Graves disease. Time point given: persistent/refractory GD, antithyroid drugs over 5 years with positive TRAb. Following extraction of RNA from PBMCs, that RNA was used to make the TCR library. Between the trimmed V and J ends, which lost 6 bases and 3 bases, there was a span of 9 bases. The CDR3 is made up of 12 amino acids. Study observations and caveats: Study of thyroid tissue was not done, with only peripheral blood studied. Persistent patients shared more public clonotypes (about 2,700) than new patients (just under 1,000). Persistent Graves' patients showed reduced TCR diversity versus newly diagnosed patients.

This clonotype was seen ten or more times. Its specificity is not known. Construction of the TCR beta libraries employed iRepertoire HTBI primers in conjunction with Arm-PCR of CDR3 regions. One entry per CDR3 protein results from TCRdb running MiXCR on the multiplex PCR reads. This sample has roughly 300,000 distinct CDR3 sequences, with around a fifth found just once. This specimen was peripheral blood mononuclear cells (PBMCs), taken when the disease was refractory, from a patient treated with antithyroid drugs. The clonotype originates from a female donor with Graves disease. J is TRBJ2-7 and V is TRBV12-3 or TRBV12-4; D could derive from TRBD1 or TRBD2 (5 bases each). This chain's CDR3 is CASSRGSYEQYF. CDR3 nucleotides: TGTGCCAGCAGCCGGGGCAGCTACGAGCAGTACTTC.